A single sample gave rise to the 4 T cell receptor beta chains below, sequenced in a study of T cells in localized non-small cell lung cancer. The protocol was immunoSEQ multiplex PCR, while the TCRdb copy is restricted to in-frame clones and leaves out a portion. This sample yields roughly 26,000 clones, of which approximately 81% are seen a single time; 9.6% belongs to the top ten. Material: peripheral blood, obtained before any cancer treatment. The receptor set was obtained from a man aged 40 to 69 with stage III squamous cell lung carcinoma.

This clone has a single count. The chain employs TRBV6-1 and TRBJ1-5; 7 bases align to TRBD1. CDR1 MNHNS and CDR2 SASEGT come from the germline V gene. V lost 2 bases and J lost 7; bases outside the gene matches: 8. The CDR3 is made up of 15 amino acids. CDR3 amino acids: CASSERTGGFQPQHF. The CDR3 coding sequence is TGTGCCAGCAGTGAAAGGACAGGCGGGTTCCAGCCCCAGCATTTT.

Concerning this clone itself: A junction boundary mismatches the germline segment, possibly from a read error. V is TRBV5-1 and J is TRBJ2-3, with 16 positions matching TRBD2. CDR3 length: 18 residues. CDR1 is SGHRS, CDR2 YFSETQ, per germline. As DNA, the CDR3 is TGCGCCAGCAGTTTGGCCGGGACTAGCGGGAGGGCCACAGATACGCAGTATTTT. It encodes CASSLAGTSGRATDTQYF.

This chain links TRBV7-6 with TRBJ1-4; a weak D match, TRBD1 (5 bases). V was pared by 3 bases and J by 5 bases, with 16 bases between. The CDR3 is 16 residues long. Germline V gene sequence: CDR1 SGHVS, CDR2 FNYEAQ. CDR3 residues: CASSLGGRGPNEKLFF. The CDR3 DNA is TGTGCCAGCAGCTTGGGAGGGAGGGGCCCCAATGAAAAACTGTTTTTT.

The J gene is TRBJ2-5, the V gene TRBV7-8, with a weak D call TRBD1 (6 bases). Trimming stripped 3 bases from V and 4 bases from J, with 15 bases between. The CDR3 spans 15 residues. CDR1 is SGHVS and CDR2 is FQNEAQ in the germline V gene. CDR3: CASSFPGHLTETQYF. The CDR3 bases are TGTGCCAGCAGCTTCCCGGGACACCTGACAGAGACCCAGTACTTC.